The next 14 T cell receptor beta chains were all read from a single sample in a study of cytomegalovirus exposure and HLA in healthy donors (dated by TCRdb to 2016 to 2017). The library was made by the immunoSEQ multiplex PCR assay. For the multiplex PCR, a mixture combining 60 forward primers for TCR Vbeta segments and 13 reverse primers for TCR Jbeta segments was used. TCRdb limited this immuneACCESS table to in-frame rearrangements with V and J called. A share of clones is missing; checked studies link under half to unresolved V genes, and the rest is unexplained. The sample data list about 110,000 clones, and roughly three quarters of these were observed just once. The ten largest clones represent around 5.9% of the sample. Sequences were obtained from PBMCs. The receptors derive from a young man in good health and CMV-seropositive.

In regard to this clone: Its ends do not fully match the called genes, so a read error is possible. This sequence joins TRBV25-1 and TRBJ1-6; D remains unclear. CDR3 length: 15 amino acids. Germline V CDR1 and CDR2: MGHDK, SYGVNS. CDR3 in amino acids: CANSVSVEGDSPLHF. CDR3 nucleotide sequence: TGTGCCAACAGTGTTTCGGTCGAGGGAGATTCACCCCTCCACTTT.

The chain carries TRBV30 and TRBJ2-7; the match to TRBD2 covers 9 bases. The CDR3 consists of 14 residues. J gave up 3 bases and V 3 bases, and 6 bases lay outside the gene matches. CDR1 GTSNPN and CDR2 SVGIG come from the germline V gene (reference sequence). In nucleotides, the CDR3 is TGTGCCTGGAGGGTAGCGGGGGTCGGCTACGAGCAGTACTTC. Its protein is CAWRVAGVGYEQYF.

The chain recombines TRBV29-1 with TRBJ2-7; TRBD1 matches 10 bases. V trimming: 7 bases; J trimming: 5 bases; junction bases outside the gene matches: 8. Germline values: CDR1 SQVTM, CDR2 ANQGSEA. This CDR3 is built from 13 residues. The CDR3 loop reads CSGQLTGGHEQYF. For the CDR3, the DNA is TGCAGCGGACAATTGACAGGGGGCCACGAGCAGTACTTC.

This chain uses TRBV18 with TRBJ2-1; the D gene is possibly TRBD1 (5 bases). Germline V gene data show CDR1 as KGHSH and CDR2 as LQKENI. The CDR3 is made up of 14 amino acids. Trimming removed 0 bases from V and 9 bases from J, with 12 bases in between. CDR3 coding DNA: TGTGCCAGCTCACCACCCGAGTCTAGGGGTGAGCAGTTCTTC. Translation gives CASSPPESRGEQFF.

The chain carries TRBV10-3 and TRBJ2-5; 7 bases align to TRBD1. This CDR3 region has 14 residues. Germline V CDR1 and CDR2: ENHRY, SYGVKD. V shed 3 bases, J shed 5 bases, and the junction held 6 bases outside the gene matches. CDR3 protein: CAISDDRVRETQYF. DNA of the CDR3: TGTGCCATCAGTGACGACAGGGTGAGGGAGACCCAGTACTTC.

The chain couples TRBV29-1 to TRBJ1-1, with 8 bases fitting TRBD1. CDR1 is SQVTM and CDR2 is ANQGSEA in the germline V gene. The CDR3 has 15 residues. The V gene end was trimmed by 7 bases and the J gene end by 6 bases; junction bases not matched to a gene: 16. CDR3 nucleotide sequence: TGCAGCGGAGGAAACAGGGGGTGGGGGGATGCTGAAGCTTTCTTT. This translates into CSGGNRGWGDAEAFF.

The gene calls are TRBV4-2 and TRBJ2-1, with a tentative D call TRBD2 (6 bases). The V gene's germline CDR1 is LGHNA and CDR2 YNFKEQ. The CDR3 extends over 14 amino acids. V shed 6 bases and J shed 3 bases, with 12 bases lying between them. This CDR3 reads CASRPPGGYNEQFF. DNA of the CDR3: TGTGCCAGCAGACCCCCCGGGGGCTACAATGAGCAGTTCTTC.

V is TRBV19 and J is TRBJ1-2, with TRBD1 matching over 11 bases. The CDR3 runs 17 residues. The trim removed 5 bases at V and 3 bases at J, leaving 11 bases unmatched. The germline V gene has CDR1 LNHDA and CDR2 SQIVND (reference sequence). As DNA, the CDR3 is TGTGCCAGTAGTCTAATGCCGGACAGGGGGCTTGACTATGGCTACACCTTC. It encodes CASSLMPDRGLDYGYTF.

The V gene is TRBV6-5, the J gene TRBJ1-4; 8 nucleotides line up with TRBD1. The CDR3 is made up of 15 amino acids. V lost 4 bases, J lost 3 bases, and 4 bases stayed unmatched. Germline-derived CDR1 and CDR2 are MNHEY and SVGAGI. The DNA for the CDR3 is TGTGCCAGCAGTTGGACAGGGAATGCTAATGAAAAACTGTTTTTT. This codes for CASSWTGNANEKLFF.

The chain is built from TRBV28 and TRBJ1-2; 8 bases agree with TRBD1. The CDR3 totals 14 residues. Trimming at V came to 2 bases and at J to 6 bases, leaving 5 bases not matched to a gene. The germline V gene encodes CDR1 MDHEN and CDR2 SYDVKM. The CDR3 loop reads CASSLGRGPDGYTF. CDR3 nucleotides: TGTGCCAGCAGTTTAGGCAGGGGGCCGGATGGCTACACCTTC.

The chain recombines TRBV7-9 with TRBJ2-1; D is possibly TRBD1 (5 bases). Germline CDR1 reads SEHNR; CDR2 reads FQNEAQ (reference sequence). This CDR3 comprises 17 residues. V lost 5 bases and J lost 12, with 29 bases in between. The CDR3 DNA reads TGTGCCAGCAGCCCTACGAGTTGGGGCCGCCCCAATGAAGGGCAGTTCTTC. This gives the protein CASSPTSWGRPNEGQFF.

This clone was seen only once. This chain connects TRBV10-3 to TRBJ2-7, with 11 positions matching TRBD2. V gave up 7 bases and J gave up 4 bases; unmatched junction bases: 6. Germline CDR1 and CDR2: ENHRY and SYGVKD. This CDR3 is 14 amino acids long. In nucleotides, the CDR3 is TGTGCCATCACGCCCGGGACTAGCGGTTACGAGCAGTACTTC. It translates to CAITPGTSGYEQYF.

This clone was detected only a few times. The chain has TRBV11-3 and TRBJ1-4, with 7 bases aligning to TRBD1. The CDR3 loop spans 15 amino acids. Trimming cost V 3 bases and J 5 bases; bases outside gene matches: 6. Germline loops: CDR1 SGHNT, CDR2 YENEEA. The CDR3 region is CASSFSTGENEKLFF. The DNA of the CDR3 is TGTGCCAGCAGCTTTAGTACAGGGGAAAATGAAAAACTGTTTTTT.

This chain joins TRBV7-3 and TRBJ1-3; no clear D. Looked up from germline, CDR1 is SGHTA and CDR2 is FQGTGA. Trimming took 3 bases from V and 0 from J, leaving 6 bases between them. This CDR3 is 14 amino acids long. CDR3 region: CASSLGSSGNTIYF. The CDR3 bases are TGTGCCAGCAGCTTGGGGAGCTCTGGAAACACCATATATTTT.